This T cell receptor (beta chain) was retrieved from a study of shared clonotypes between healthy human individuals. This clone has only one observation. V lost 11 bases, J lost 5 bases, and 13 bases lay in between. This CDR3 region has 11 residues. Per the germline V gene, CDR1 is SNHLY and CDR2 is FYNNEI. The data were produced by immunoSEQ multiplex PCR, yet TCRdb's version contains in-frame clones alone and is incomplete. The sample consists of over a million clones, around 78% of them appearing once. The sample consisted of memory CD4+ T cells from PBMCs. Subset denoted: CD45RA-negative fraction. The chain links TRBV2 to TRBJ2-7; D not resolved. The clonotype was recovered from a man aged 18 to 29 in good health. Some clones in this sample may be carry-over from other donors' samples. CDR3 bases: TGTGCCGCCACAAACCATCACGAGCAGTACTTC. Amino acids: CAATNHHEQYF.